This entry features one T cell receptor beta chain sequence. The data stem from a study of blood T cell repertoires in COVID-19. Background on the study: Some COVID-19 samples were acute and others convalescent; all came from the United States, Italy and Spain. Sources were T cells, B-cell-depleted T cells, or PBMCs; the material itself was cDNA or gDNA.

Germline V CDR1 and CDR2: SGHNT, YYREEE (reference sequence). The CDR3 spans 14 residues. V lost 5 bases and J 1 base, leaving 12 bases between the germline ends. Per the original data handling: Nucleated cell number was recorded as an estimate derived from reference gene primer amplification. TCRdb keeps only in-frame clones here, not all; method: immunoSEQ multiplex PCR. V and J calls and clone size are those listed in that table; D and trimming were worked out from the DNA. The repertoire holds tens of thousands of clones, more than 70% seen once, with around 2.1% in the top ten. The sequenced material came from peripheral blood. This clonotype was sampled from a man aged 45-65 years with acute or convalescent COVID-19. The V and J genes are TRBV5-4 and TRBJ1-1; D is unresolved. CDR3 nucleotide sequence: TGTGCCAGCAGTTACTTTACAGAGAACACTGAAGCTTTCTTT. It specifies CASSYFTENTEAFF.